The T cell receptor beta chain described here comes from a study of response to subunit inactivated influenza vaccine. The study, taken as a whole, reports: After each seasonal influenza vaccination, few new T cells are recruited, the authors suggested.

This CDR3 is 17 amino acids long. J lost 9 bases, V lost 1 base, and 13 bases had no gene match. The germline V gene has CDR1 SEHNR and CDR2 FQNEAQ (reference sequence). This clonotype came up many times. No antigen is known for it. TCRdb reprocessed the RT-PCR reads via MiXCR and lists one record per CDR3 protein. The sample lists about 530,000 distinct CDR3 sequences; around 11% were seen once. This TCR derives from a man aged 45 to 65 who received an inactivated influenza vaccine. The rearrangement joins TRBV7-9 to TRBJ2-1, with TRBD2 matching over 9 bases. The specimen comprised PBMCs from blood, sampled on the day of vaccination. Here the CDR3 reads CASSLGTESGGRSEQFF. The CDR3 coding sequence is TGTGCCAGCAGCTTAGGGACGGAGAGCGGGGGGCGGAGTGAGCAGTTCTTC. Looking up the rest from reference TRBV7-9 and TRBJ2-1 gives the full variable domain: DTGVSQNPRHKITKRGQNVTFRCDPISEHNRLYWYRQTLGQGPEFLTYFQNEAQLEKSRLLSDRFSAERPKGSFSTLEIQRTEQGDSAMYLCASSLGTESGGRSEQFFGPGTRLTVL.